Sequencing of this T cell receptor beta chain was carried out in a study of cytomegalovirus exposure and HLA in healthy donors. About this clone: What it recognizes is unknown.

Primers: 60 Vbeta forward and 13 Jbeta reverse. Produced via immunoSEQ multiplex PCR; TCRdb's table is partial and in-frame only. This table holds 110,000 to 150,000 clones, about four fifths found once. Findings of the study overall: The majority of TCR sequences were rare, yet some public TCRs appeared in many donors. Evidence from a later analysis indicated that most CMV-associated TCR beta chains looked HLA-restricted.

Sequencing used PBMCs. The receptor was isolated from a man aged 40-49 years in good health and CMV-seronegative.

For the CDR3, the DNA is TGCAGCGTTGATGGGGCAGGGAACTATGGCTACACCTTC. Its protein is CSVDGAGNYGYTF. The rearrangement uses TRBV29-1 and TRBJ1-2; TRBD1 might be the D (5 bases). CDR1 SQVTM and CDR2 ANQGSEA come from the germline V gene. This CDR3 comprises 13 residues. Trimming cost V 3 bases and J 2 bases, with 10 bases left between them.